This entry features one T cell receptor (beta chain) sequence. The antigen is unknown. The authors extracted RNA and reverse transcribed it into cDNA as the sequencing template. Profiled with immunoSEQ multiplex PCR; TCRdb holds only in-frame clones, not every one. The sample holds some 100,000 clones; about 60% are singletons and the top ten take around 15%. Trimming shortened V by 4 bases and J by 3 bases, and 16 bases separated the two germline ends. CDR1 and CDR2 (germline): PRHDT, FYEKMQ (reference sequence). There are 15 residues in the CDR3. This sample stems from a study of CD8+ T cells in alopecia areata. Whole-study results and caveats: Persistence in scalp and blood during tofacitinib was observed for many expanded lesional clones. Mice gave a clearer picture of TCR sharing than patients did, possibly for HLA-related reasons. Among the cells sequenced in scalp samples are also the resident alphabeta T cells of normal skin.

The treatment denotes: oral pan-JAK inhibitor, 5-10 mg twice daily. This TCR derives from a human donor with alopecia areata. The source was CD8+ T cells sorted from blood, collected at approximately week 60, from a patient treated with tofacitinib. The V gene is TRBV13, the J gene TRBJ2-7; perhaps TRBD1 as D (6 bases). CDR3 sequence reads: CASSSPGQGIYEQYF. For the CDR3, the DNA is TGTGCCAGCAGCTCACCGGGACAAGGAATCTACGAGCAGTACTTC.